These 27 T cell receptor beta chains were all obtained from the same sample, sequenced in a study of T cell changes during pregnancy in multiple sclerosis. TCRdb's copy holds only in-frame clones and misses some; the assay was immunoSEQ multiplex PCR. Of around 63,000 clones in the sample, 92% were seen once. Material: peripheral blood, obtained in the third trimester of pregnancy. The receptors stem from a female donor in good health, enrolled as a control in a pregnancy study.

The chain links TRBV27 to TRBJ1-2; D is perhaps TRBD1 (5 bases). Trimming removed 3 bases from V and 2 bases from J, with 13 bases in between. The CDR3 covers 15 residues. The V gene's germline CDR1 is MNHEY and CDR2 SMNVEV (reference sequence). The CDR3 loop is CASSLGRRGNYGYTF. Here the CDR3 DNA reads TGTGCCAGCAGTTTGGGCAGACGGGGGAACTATGGCTACACCTTC.

The chain joins TRBV27 to TRBJ1-2; 8 nucleotides line up with TRBD1. This CDR3 is 15 amino acids long. The germline CDR1 and CDR2 sequences are MNHEY and SMNVEV (reference sequence). V shed 4 bases and J 5 bases; nucleotides not matched to a gene: 9. As DNA, the CDR3 is TGTGCCAGCAGTTGGGATGGACAGGGCCGTTATGGCTACACCTTC. Translating gives CASSWDGQGRYGYTF.

Notes on this clone: Other DNA variants within this sample encode the same CDR3. The chain combines TRBV7-9 with TRBJ2-5; D uncertain. Germline CDR1 reads SEHNR; CDR2 reads FQNEAQ (reference sequence). The CDR3 runs to 11 residues. With 6 bases removed from V and 3 bases from J, the gap between germline ends came to 5 bases. Here the CDR3 reads CASSSEETQYF. The CDR3 coding sequence is TGTGCCAGCAGTAGTGAAGAGACCCAGTACTTC.

The chain has TRBV13 and TRBJ1-1, with D possibly matching TRBD1 (6 bases). This CDR3 is 14 amino acids long. CDR1 is PRHDT, CDR2 FYEKMQ, per germline (reference sequence). V lost 5 bases, J lost 4 bases, and 14 bases lay in between. CDR3 nucleotide sequence: TGTGCCAGCAGCCGGCGGGGGGCATCCACTGAAGCTTTCTTT. Its translation: CASSRRGASTEAFF.

The chain recombines TRBV5-6 with TRBJ1-5, with TRBD1 matching over 7 bases. Germline V gene sequence: CDR1 SGHDT, CDR2 YYEEEE. Unmatched junction bases numbered 1, after V lost 0 bases and J lost 7 bases. The CDR3 extends over 13 amino acids. This CDR3 is CASSLAGGQPQHF. CDR3 DNA sequence: TGTGCCAGCAGCTTGGCAGGGGGACAGCCCCAGCATTTT.

The chain has TRBV11-2 and TRBJ2-5; 9 positions agree with TRBD1. The CDR3 spans 13 residues. Losses at the gene ends were 5 bases for V and 3 bases for J; bases not matched to a gene: 1. Germline V gene lookup returns CDR1 SGHAT and CDR2 FQNNGV. This CDR3 is CASSGTGKETQYF. CDR3 sequence (DNA): TGTGCCAGCAGCGGGACAGGGAAAGAGACCCAGTACTTC. Complete variable domain (other parts from reference TRBV11-2 and TRBJ2-5): EAGVAQSPRYKIIEKRQSVAFWCNPISGHATLYWYQQILGQGPKLLIQFQNNGVVDDSQLPKDRFSAERLKGVDSTLKIQPAKLEDSAVYLCASSGTGKETQYFGPGTRLLVL.

The J gene is TRBJ2-1, the V gene TRBV5-1; no definite D call. V lost 0 bases and J 3 bases, leaving 7 bases between the germline ends. The CDR3 contains 14 residues. Germline-derived CDR1 and CDR2 are SGHRS and YFSETQ. This CDR3 is CASSLDPGYNEQFF. The CDR3, as DNA: TGCGCCAGCAGCTTGGACCCAGGCTACAATGAGCAGTTCTTC.

The rearrangement joins TRBV4-2 to TRBJ2-1; 12 bases align to TRBD1. The trim removed 4 bases at V and 8 bases at J, leaving 9 bases unmatched. Germline CDR1 and CDR2: LGHNA and YNFKEQ. This CDR3 is built from 16 residues. CDR3 in DNA: TGTGCCAGCAGCCCAAGCGGGACAGGGGGCATCCATGAGCAGTTCTTC. This sequence encodes CASSPSGTGGIHEQFF.

J is TRBJ2-7 and V is TRBV6-5, with 10 bases that match TRBD2. The V gene end was trimmed by 0 bases and the J gene end by 3 bases; junction bases not matched to a gene: 5. The CDR3 has 16 residues. Germline lookup yields CDR1 MNHEY and CDR2 SVGAGI. The CDR3 nucleotides read TGTGCCAGCAGTTACTCGGGACTAGCGAGAATCTACGAGCAGTACTTC. Translation: CASSYSGLARIYEQYF.

This rearrangement joins TRBV6-1 to TRBJ2-6, with unresolved D. Germline CDR1 and CDR2: MNHNS and SASEGT. Trimming shortened V by 6 bases and J by 0 bases, and 6 bases separated the two germline ends. This CDR3 spans 14 amino acids. DNA for the CDR3: TGTGCCAGCAGACTTAGCTCTGGGGCCAACGTCCTGACTTTC. Translating gives CASRLSSGANVLTF.

The chain carries TRBV4-2 and TRBJ2-3, with 10 bases aligning to TRBD1. CDR3 size: 16 residues. V shed 0 bases, J shed 1 base, and the junction held 1 base outside the gene matches. Germline CDR1 and CDR2: LGHNA and YNFKEQ. Here the CDR3 reads CASSQDGTGGTDTQYF. The CDR3 region has the DNA TGTGCCAGCAGCCAAGATGGGACAGGGGGCACAGATACGCAGTATTTT.

In its sample, this clone was seen a few times. The chain employs TRBV2 and TRBJ2-5; 11 nucleotides agree with TRBD1. From germline, CDR1 is SNHLY and CDR2 FYNNEI. This CDR3 spans 16 amino acids. V lost 1 base, J lost 4 bases, and 5 bases stayed unmatched. CDR3 DNA: TGTGCCAGCAGTGAAGTTGGGACAGGGGGAGGAGAGACCCAGTACTTC. This codes for CASSEVGTGGGETQYF.

The V gene is TRBV6-1, the J gene TRBJ2-3; tentative D call: TRBD1 (6 bases). The CDR3 has 17 residues. V was pared by 1 base and J by 0 bases, with 14 bases between. Germline V gives CDR1 MNHNS, CDR2 SASEGT. The CDR3 reads CASSEEVTGFSTDTQYF. The CDR3 coding sequence is TGTGCCAGCAGTGAAGAGGTGACAGGCTTTAGCACAGATACGCAGTATTTT.

The gene calls are TRBV5-1 and TRBJ2-3; TRBD2 is a possible D gene (5 bases). Trimming left V 1 base short and J 5 bases short, with 14 bases between. There are 15 residues in the CDR3. Per the germline V gene, CDR1 is SGHRS and CDR2 is YFSETQ. The CDR3 region is CASSLPGPAGDTQYF. The CDR3 bases are TGCGCCAGCAGCTTGCCCGGGCCCGCGGGAGATACGCAGTATTTT.

The V call is TRBV19, the J call TRBJ2-1; a possible D gene is TRBD2 (5 bases). The CDR3 length is 16 residues. Germline V gives CDR1 LNHDA, CDR2 SQIVND (reference sequence). V lost 5 bases, J lost 7 bases, and 21 bases lay in between. The CDR3 DNA follows: TGTGCCAGTAGTTCGGAGGAACTAATCGTCGGGAATGAGCAGTTCTTC. This translates into CASSSEELIVGNEQFF.

The chain carries TRBV10-2 and TRBJ2-3; 10 bases match TRBD2. CDR1 and CDR2 from the germline V gene are WSHSY and SAAADI. The J segment lost 4 bases and the V segment lost 9 bases, leaving 7 bases of the junction unmatched. The length of the CDR3 is 14 residues. This chain's CDR3 is CASQLAGASDTQYF. The CDR3 DNA reads TGCGCCAGTCAGCTAGCGGGGGCATCAGATACGCAGTATTTT.

The chain links TRBV6-5 to TRBJ2-3; D is uncertain. There are 14 residues in the CDR3. Germline V lookup: CDR1 MNHEY, CDR2 SVGAGI. V dropped 5 bases and J dropped 0 bases, with 9 bases sitting between them. The CDR3: CASSLSPSTDTQYF. CDR3 DNA: TGTGCCAGCAGTCTCTCCCCGAGCACAGATACGCAGTATTTT.

The chain employs TRBV30 and TRBJ1-1, with 7 bases lining up with TRBD1. Germline V gene lookup returns CDR1 GTSNPN and CDR2 SVGIG (reference sequence). Trimming at V came to 2 bases and at J to 1 base, leaving 7 bases not matched to a gene. The CDR3 sequence is 15 residues long. The CDR3 DNA reads as TGTGCCTGGAGTATATTGGGGACAGAGAACACTGAAGCTTTCTTT. As protein: CAWSILGTENTEAFF.

V is TRBV27 and J is TRBJ1-2; D unresolved. The CDR3 extends over 14 amino acids. In germline, CDR1 is MNHEY, CDR2 SMNVEV (reference sequence). V was clipped by 4 bases and J by 2 bases, with 11 bases between them. The CDR3 bases are TGTGCCAGCAGTTCCTTGACGGGAAACTATGGCTACACCTTC. The encoded protein is CASSSLTGNYGYTF.

The rearrangement joins TRBV5-6 to TRBJ2-3; maybe TRBD1 (6 bases). Trimming pared 4 bases from V and 2 bases from J, leaving 17 bases between. The CDR3 covers 16 residues. Germline V gene sequence: CDR1 SGHDT, CDR2 YYEEEE. CDR3 residues: CASSPLGQRNTDTQYF. In DNA form, the CDR3 reads TGTGCCAGCAGCCCCCTCGGACAGAGAAACACAGATACGCAGTATTTT.

This clone was counted a single time. V gene TRBV15 combines with J gene TRBJ2-3; the match to TRBD2 covers 13 bases. V dropped 4 bases and J dropped 2; count of bases not matched to a gene: 3. CDR1 is LNHNV and CDR2 is YYDKDF in the germline V gene (reference sequence). This CDR3 comprises 16 residues. This chain's CDR3 is CATSMGLAGFTDTQYF. For the CDR3, the DNA is TGTGCCACCAGCATGGGACTAGCGGGGTTCACAGATACGCAGTATTTT. The whole variable domain, remainder taken from reference TRBV15 and TRBJ2-3, is DAMVIQNPRYQVTQFGKPVTLSCSQTLNHNVMYWYQQKSSQAPKLLFHYYDKDFNNEADTPDNFQSRRPNTSFCFLDIRSPGLGDTAMYLCATSMGLAGFTDTQYFGPGTRLTVL.

This chain joins TRBV7-9 and TRBJ2-7; 10 bases fit TRBD2. The CDR3 length is 16 residues. The trim removed 1 base at V and 5 bases at J, leaving 8 bases unmatched. In germline, CDR1 is SEHNR, CDR2 FQNEAQ (reference sequence). The CDR3 DNA reads as TGTGCCAGCAGCTTAGTTCCTAGCGGGAGAAGGAACGAGCAGTACTTC. It specifies CASSLVPSGRRNEQYF. Using reference TRBV7-9 and TRBJ2-7 for the parts outside the CDR3, the full variable domain is DTGVSQNPRHKITKRGQNVTFRCDPISEHNRLYWYRQTLGQGPEFLTYFQNEAQLEKSRLLSDRFSAERPKGSFSTLEIQRTEQGDSAMYLCASSLVPSGRRNEQYFGPGTRLTVT.

J is TRBJ2-5 and V is TRBV18; 15 positions agree with TRBD2. Trimming cost V 4 bases and J 4 bases; bases outside gene matches: 7. CDR1 and CDR2 (germline): KGHSH, LQKENI. This CDR3 region has 17 residues. The CDR3 region has the DNA TGTGCCAGCTCACTTATCGGACTAGCGGGGGGGCCAGAGACCCAGTACTTC. This gives the protein CASSLIGLAGGPETQYF.

The rearrangement uses TRBV6-1 and TRBJ1-2; 11 nucleotides line up with TRBD1. CDR3 size: 14 residues. V lost 5 bases and J lost 4; bases outside the gene matches: 3. The V gene's germline CDR1 is MNHNS and CDR2 SASEGT. Here the CDR3 reads CASSPGTGGYGYTF. The CDR3 DNA follows: TGTGCCAGCAGTCCCGGGACAGGGGGCTATGGCTACACCTTC.

V is TRBV9 and J is TRBJ2-3; D uncertain. There are 13 residues in the CDR3. Trimming took off 4 bases at V and 6 bases at J, with 12 bases between the two ends. Germline CDR1 reads SGDLS; CDR2 reads YYNGEE. CDR3 sequence reads: CASSSITRDTQYF. The CDR3 coding sequence is TGTGCCAGCAGCTCAATCACGAGGGATACGCAGTATTTT.

This clone was observed a handful of times. The J gene is TRBJ1-1, the V gene TRBV6-5, with 7 bases that match TRBD1. The ends lost 0 bases at V and 5 bases at J; junction bases unmatched: 3. The V gene's germline CDR1 is MNHEY and CDR2 SVGAGI. CDR3 size: 14 residues. Written as DNA, the CDR3 is TGTGCCAGCAGTTACTCGACAGGGACGACTGAAGCTTTCTTT. Protein product: CASSYSTGTTEAFF.

The chain employs TRBV6-1 and TRBJ1-1; TRBD1 might be the D (6 bases). From germline, CDR1 is MNHNS and CDR2 SASEGT. CDR3 length: 13 amino acids. V was shortened by 11 bases and J by 6 bases, with 19 bases between the two germline ends. This CDR3 is CAGSKGQSAEAFF. The CDR3 DNA reads TGTGCCGGGTCGAAAGGACAGTCGGCTGAAGCTTTCTTT.